This entry lists 20 T cell receptor beta chains sequenced from one sample in a study of technical replicates of blood from several donors. Profiling relied on immunoSEQ multiplex PCR, and the TCRdb table lists in-frame clones only, not all of them. Among some 80,000 clones listed, 96% were seen once. The source material was T cells isolated from PBMCs. These receptor sequences come from a human donor in good health.

The CDR3 coding sequence is TGTGCCAGCTCACCAACCTCGGGTAGCAATCAGCCCCAGCATTTT. It specifies CASSPTSGSNQPQHF. The J gene is TRBJ1-5, the V gene TRBV18; D not certain. Germline CDR1 KGHSH, CDR2 LQKENI. The CDR3 runs to 15 residues. V dropped 2 bases and J dropped 0 bases, with 8 bases sitting between them.

The chain recombines TRBV7-2 with TRBJ2-3; D might be TRBD2 (6 bases). Trimming pared 3 bases from V and 2 bases from J, leaving 15 bases between. Germline V CDR1 and CDR2: SGHTA, FQGNSA. The CDR3 loop spans 16 amino acids. CDR3 bases: TGTGCCAGCAGCTTTTTCGGACGGGAGCTCACAGATACGCAGTATTTT. The encoded protein is CASSFFGRELTDTQYF. Together with reference TRBV7-2 and TRBJ2-3, the CDR3 gives the full variable domain: GAGVSQSPSNKVTEKGKDVELRCDPISGHTALYWYRQSLGQGLEFLIYFQGNSAPDKSGLPSDRFSAERTGGSVSTLTIQRTQQEDSAVYLCASSFFGRELTDTQYFGPGTRLTVL.

CDR3 region: CASSQGERGHYNEQFF. In nucleotides, the CDR3 is TGCGCCAGCAGCCAAGGCGAGCGGGGACACTACAATGAGCAGTTCTTC. The chain carries TRBV4-1 and TRBJ2-1; a weak D match, TRBD2 (7 bases). V was cut by 1 base and J by 3 bases, with 13 bases left in between. There are 16 residues in the CDR3. The germline CDR1 and CDR2 sequences are MGHRA and YSYEKL.

This rearrangement joins TRBV6-1 to TRBJ2-7, with TRBD2 as a possible D gene (5 bases). This CDR3 contains 14 residues. Per germline, CDR1 MNHNS and CDR2 SASEGT. Trimming took 4 bases from V and 7 from J, leaving 17 bases between them. The CDR3 sequence is CASSVSGIYGEQYF. In nucleotides, the CDR3 is TGTGCCAGCAGTGTATCCGGGATCTATGGAGAGCAGTACTTC.

The chain uses TRBV9 and TRBJ2-3; D is perhaps TRBD2 (6 bases). CDR1 is SGDLS and CDR2 is YYNGEE in the germline V gene. Trimming removed 0 bases at V and 4 bases at J, with 9 bases between. The CDR3 runs 14 residues. The DNA for the CDR3 is TGTGCCAGCAGCGTAGTCGGGAGCGCAGATACGCAGTATTTT. Translated: CASSVVGSADTQYF.

The V gene is TRBV2, the J gene TRBJ1-5; 8 bases are shared with TRBD1. Germline V lookup: CDR1 SNHLY, CDR2 FYNNEI. The length of the CDR3 is 11 residues. J gave up 8 bases and V 6 bases, and 0 bases lay outside the gene matches. The CDR3 region is CASRQGEPQHF. DNA of the CDR3: TGTGCCAGCAGACAGGGGGAGCCCCAGCATTTT. Looking up the rest from reference TRBV2 and TRBJ1-5 gives the full variable domain: EPEVTQTPSHQVTQMGQEVILRCVPISNHLYFYWYRQILGQKVEFLVSFYNNEISEKSEIFDDQFSVERPDGSNFTLKIRSTKLEDSAMYFCASRQGEPQHFGDGTRLSIL.

The chain is built from TRBV11-1 and TRBJ2-3; TRBD2 matches at 12 bases. V lost 5 bases and J lost 2; bases outside the gene matches: 5. CDR1 is SGHAT and CDR2 is FQDESV in the germline V gene (reference sequence). This CDR3 contains 16 residues. CDR3 in DNA: TGTGCCAGCAGCCCCGGGACTAGCGGGCACACAGATACGCAGTATTTT. Residues: CASSPGTSGHTDTQYF.

The chain links TRBV5-6 to TRBJ1-1, with 11 bases fitting TRBD1. The V segment lost 4 bases and the J segment 5 bases; nucleotides outside the gene matches: 4. CDR3 length: 14 amino acids. Germline V gene sequence: CDR1 SGHDT, CDR2 YYEEEE. DNA for the CDR3: TGTGCCAGCAGCAAGGACAGGGGGCGGACTGAAGCTTTCTTT. This gives the protein CASSKDRGRTEAFF.

The chain is built from TRBV30 and TRBJ2-1, with 14 nucleotides matching TRBD2. The CDR3 is made up of 15 amino acids. The trim removed 1 base at V and 7 bases at J, leaving 3 bases unmatched. Germline assignment: CDR1 GTSNPN and CDR2 SVGIG (reference sequence). CDR3 in amino acids: CAWSAGLAGVNEQFF. The CDR3 DNA follows: TGTGCCTGGAGTGCGGGACTAGCGGGAGTAAATGAGCAGTTCTTC.

The chain is built from TRBV29-1 and TRBJ2-1, with D perhaps matching TRBD1 (5 bases). Deletions cut 5 bases from V and 8 bases from J, with 10 bases between. CDR3 length: 11 amino acids. Germline V lookup: CDR1 SQVTM, CDR2 ANQGSEA. DNA for the CDR3: TGCAGCGTTACGGAAGGGGATGAGCAGTTCTTC. It translates to CSVTEGDEQFF.

V and J are TRBV27 and TRBJ2-1; 11 positions match TRBD2. This CDR3 contains 16 residues. Germline V lookup: CDR1 MNHEY, CDR2 SMNVEV (reference sequence). Trimming at V came to 10 bases and at J to 7 bases, leaving 15 bases not matched to a gene. Here the CDR3 reads CATLAVLAGVGNEQFF. For the CDR3, the DNA is TGTGCCACCCTAGCAGTACTAGCGGGAGTAGGGAATGAGCAGTTCTTC.

The table lists this clone with a count of one. J is TRBJ1-2 and V is TRBV6-5; D is unclear. Trimming stripped 2 bases from V and 7 bases from J, with 11 bases between. CDR1 and CDR2 from the germline V gene are MNHEY and SVGAGI. The CDR3 length is 13 residues. The CDR3 spells CASSYGERVGYTF. CDR3 DNA: TGTGCCAGCAGTTACGGGGAGAGGGTTGGCTACACCTTC.

The chain recombines TRBV5-1 with TRBJ1-1; D is undetermined. This CDR3 has 13 residues. V dropped 7 bases and J dropped 1 base, with 11 bases sitting between them. Germline CDR1 is SGHRS and CDR2 is YFSETQ. The CDR3 nucleotides read TGCGCCAGCCGTCAGAACGAGAACACTGAAGCTTTCTTT. Translated: CASRQNENTEAFF.

J is TRBJ2-6 and V is TRBV7-2, with a tentative D call TRBD1 (6 bases). The V and J ends lost 1 base and 4 bases respectively, with 11 bases between them. CDR3 length: 16 residues. In germline, CDR1 is SGHTA, CDR2 FQGNSA. The CDR3 is CASSLGSGAGANVLTF. The DNA for the CDR3 is TGTGCCAGCAGCTTAGGCTCAGGGGCAGGGGCCAACGTCCTGACTTTC.

V and J are TRBV7-9 and TRBJ2-3; the match to TRBD2 covers 7 bases. This CDR3 comprises 14 residues. V lost 4 bases to trimming and J lost 5 bases; unmatched junction nucleotides: 6. Germline-derived CDR1 and CDR2 are SEHNR and FQNEAQ (reference sequence). The CDR3 region is CASSYPIAGDTQYF. CDR3 in DNA: TGTGCCAGCAGCTACCCGATAGCGGGAGATACGCAGTATTTT.

The chain carries TRBV7-2 and TRBJ2-5; D is ambiguous. The CDR3 spans 9 residues. Trimming shortened V by 10 bases and J by 4 bases, and 4 bases separated the two germline ends. Germline CDR1 is SGHTA and CDR2 is FQGNSA. The CDR3, as DNA: TGTGCCATATCAGAGACCCAGTACTTC. Encoded protein: CAISETQYF.

This clone was detected only a few times. The chain joins TRBV15 to TRBJ2-2; tentative D call: TRBD2 (5 bases). Per germline, CDR1 LNHNV and CDR2 YYDKDF (reference sequence). The CDR3 is 11 residues long. V gave up 11 bases and J gave up 3 bases, with 7 bases separating them. CDR3 coding DNA: TGTGCCTGCGGGTACACCGGGGAGCTGTTTTTT. Protein product: CACGYTGELFF.

This chain uses TRBV10-2 with TRBJ2-7; maybe TRBD1 (5 bases). This CDR3 is built from 13 residues. Germline loops: CDR1 WSHSY, CDR2 SAAADI. The CDR3 here is CGSWTTESYEQYF. As DNA, the CDR3 is TGCGGCTCATGGACAACGGAGAGCTACGAGCAGTACTTC.

This sequence joins TRBV15 and TRBJ1-3, with D perhaps TRBD1 (5 bases). Trimming cost V 3 bases and J 1 base, with 10 bases left between them. This CDR3 is 15 amino acids long. CDR1 is LNHNV, CDR2 YYDKDF, per germline (reference sequence). CDR3 nucleotide sequence: TGTGCCACCAGCAGGGACACCGAATCTGGAAACACCATATATTTT. This sequence encodes CATSRDTESGNTIYF.

This rearrangement joins TRBV7-2 to TRBJ2-3, with 8 bases that match TRBD2. Trimming took 4 bases from V and 4 from J; bases not matched to a gene: 7. Germline lookup yields CDR1 SGHTA and CDR2 FQGNSA. The CDR3 length is 15 residues. The DNA for the CDR3 is TGTGCCAGCAGCTCTGCGGGAGGTGGATCAGATACGCAGTATTTT. This translates into CASSSAGGGSDTQYF.